These 18 T cell receptor beta chains share one sample of origin, sequenced in a study of human T cells and chemical hapten exposure. Time point noted: patch test 1, 2 weeks after DPC sensitization. The sample's treatment: therapeutic diphenylcyclopropenone sensitization with weekly scalp DPC. Via MiXCR, TCRdb re-called the RACE reads, giving one row per CDR3 protein. Of around 380,000 distinct CDR3 sequences listed, more than 4.5% are singletons. The sequenced sample was whole blood, obtained in connection with sensitization to the hapten diphenylcyclopropenone (DPC). The receptor source for this set is a woman aged 45-65 years with alopecia areata. Some clones in this sample may be carry-over from other donors' samples.

This clonotype appeared a few times. V is TRBV7-2 and J is TRBJ1-1; D is undetermined. The CDR3 sequence is 12 residues long. CDR1 SGHTA and CDR2 FQGNSA come from the germline V gene. V lost 2 bases and J 6 bases, leaving 7 bases between the germline ends. CDR3 nucleotide sequence: TGTGCCAGCAGCTTAAGTTACTCTGAAGCTTTCTTT. This encodes CASSLSYSEAFF.

This clonotype was recorded many times. The J gene is TRBJ1-4, the V gene TRBV20-1, with 7 positions matching TRBD1. With 8 bases clipped from V and 8 bases from J, the junction kept 8 bases outside the gene matches. The CDR3 is 12 residues long. The germline V gene encodes CDR1 DFQATT and CDR2 SNEGSKA (reference sequence). The CDR3 region is CSSDRVGEKLFF. The CDR3 DNA reads as TGCAGTTCCGACAGGGTCGGCGAAAAACTGTTTTTT.

This chain joins TRBV7-8 and TRBJ2-1, with 13 bases fitting TRBD2. The V gene's germline CDR1 is SGHVS and CDR2 FQNEAQ. There are 14 residues in the CDR3. V shed 1 base and J 12 bases; nucleotides not matched to a gene: 3. The CDR3 loop reads CASSLGRLAGGQFF. The CDR3 nucleotides are TGTGCCAGCAGCTTAGGTCGACTAGCGGGGGGGCAGTTCTTC.

Many counts were recorded for this clonotype. The V call is TRBV24-1, the J call TRBJ1-5; TRBD1 is a possible D gene (6 bases). The length of the CDR3 is 13 residues. The V end lost 6 bases, the J end lost 4 bases, and 9 bases lay between the germline ends. Germline CDR1 and CDR2: KGHDR and SFDVKD. CDR3 region: CATSLGGNQPQHF. CDR3 nucleotides: TGTGCCACCAGTCTAGGGGGAAATCAGCCCCAGCATTTT.

The chain carries TRBV29-1 and TRBJ1-2; D unclear. This CDR3 comprises 10 residues. Germline V gives CDR1 SQVTM, CDR2 ANQGSEA. Trimming took off 3 bases at V and 8 bases at J, with 7 bases between the two ends. The CDR3 region has the DNA TGCAGCGTTGAGGCCGGAGGCTACACCTTC. The encoded protein is CSVEAGGYTF.

In its sample, this clonotype was seen many times. The V gene is TRBV2, the J gene TRBJ2-3; D call uncertain. Trimming removed 1 base from V and 2 bases from J, with 10 bases in between. Germline assignment: CDR1 SNHLY and CDR2 FYNNEI. The CDR3 is 15 amino acids. The chain's CDR3 is CASSEGAGYTDTQYF. In DNA form, the CDR3 reads TGTGCCAGCAGTGAAGGTGCCGGCTACACAGATACGCAGTATTTT.

The table lists this clonotype with many counts. The V call is TRBV29-1, the J call TRBJ2-4; 9 bases are a match to TRBD2. Germline values: CDR1 SQVTM, CDR2 ANQGSEA. Losses at the gene ends were 7 bases for V and 8 bases for J; bases not matched to a gene: 12. The CDR3 is 14 residues long. CDR3 sequence: CSAGNSGRGDIQYF. As DNA, the CDR3 is TGCAGCGCTGGGAATAGCGGGAGAGGTGACATTCAGTACTTC. The variable domain in full, with the rest retrieved from reference TRBV29-1 and TRBJ2-4, is SAVISQKPSRDICQRGTSLTIQCQVDSQVTMMFWYRQQPGQSLTLIATANQGSEATYESGFVIDKFPISRPNLTFSTLTVSNMSPEDSSIYLCSAGNSGRGDIQYFGAGTRLSVL.

This clonotype was observed a handful of times. V and J are TRBV15 and TRBJ2-3; D is perhaps TRBD1 or TRBD2 (5 bases each). The V end lost 5 bases, the J end lost 2 bases, and 17 bases lay between the germline ends. The CDR3 spans 16 residues. CDR1 LNHNV and CDR2 YYDKDF come from the germline V gene (reference sequence). The DNA of the CDR3 is TGTGCCACCAGCGGACCTTGGGACCCTGCCACAGATACGCAGTATTTT. Translated, it gives CATSGPWDPATDTQYF.

This clonotype came up many times. This rearrangement joins TRBV10-3 to TRBJ2-2; TRBD2 agrees at 8 bases. This CDR3 region has 13 residues. Looked up from germline, CDR1 is ENHRY and CDR2 is SYGVKD. Trimming took 10 bases from V and 4 from J; bases not matched to a gene: 5. CDR3 DNA sequence: TGTGCCACGCTAGCGGGCCTCACCGGGGAGCTGTTTTTT. Its protein is CATLAGLTGELFF.

In this sample, this clonotype turned up many times. The chain links TRBV13 to TRBJ2-5, with D perhaps matching TRBD1 or TRBD2 (5 bases each). Trimming pared 2 bases from V and 4 bases from J, leaving 14 bases between. The CDR3 is made up of 15 amino acids. From germline, CDR1 is PRHDT and CDR2 FYEKMQ (reference sequence). The CDR3 is CASSLNPGTGETQYF. In DNA form, the CDR3 reads TGTGCCAGCAGCTTAAACCCTGGGACCGGAGAGACCCAGTACTTC.

V gene TRBV9 combines with J gene TRBJ2-1, with 13 bases matching TRBD2. J was trimmed by 8 bases and V by 3 bases; bases with no gene match: 8. The CDR3 runs 16 residues. Germline lookup yields CDR1 SGDLS and CDR2 YYNGEE. CDR3 amino acids: CASSAELAGGPDEQFF. As DNA, the CDR3 is TGTGCCAGCAGCGCCGAACTAGCGGGAGGGCCAGATGAGCAGTTCTTC.

This clonotype was counted ten times or more. V gene TRBV7-2 combines with J gene TRBJ2-1; tentative D call: TRBD2 (7 bases). This CDR3 has 15 residues. CDR1 SGHTA and CDR2 FQGNSA come from the germline V gene. The V and J ends lost 8 bases and 8 bases respectively, with 22 bases between them. The CDR3 coding sequence is TGTGCCAGCGCCCGGGGAGGGGGAAATAATGATGAGCAGTTCTTC. It codes for CASARGGGNNDEQFF.

The chain recombines TRBV6-6 with TRBJ1-5; TRBD1 is a possible D gene (5 bases). The V and J ends lost 0 bases and 4 bases respectively, with 13 bases between them. The germline V gene encodes CDR1 MNHNY and CDR2 SVGAGI (reference sequence). The CDR3 has 16 residues. The CDR3: CASSYSTGGYNQPQHF. CDR3 sequence (DNA): TGTGCCAGCAGTTACTCGACCGGGGGGTATAATCAGCCCCAGCATTTT.

At least ten counts were recorded for this clonotype. The V and J genes are TRBV3-1 and TRBJ1-1; D is undetermined. Germline-derived CDR1 and CDR2 are LGHDT and YNNKEL (reference sequence). Trimming took 0 bases from V and 1 from J, leaving 9 bases between them. This CDR3 comprises 15 residues. The CDR3 is CASSQDVQTNTEAFF. CDR3 bases: TGTGCCAGCAGCCAAGATGTACAAACGAACACTGAAGCTTTCTTT.

This clonotype was observed many times. This rearrangement joins TRBV24-1 to TRBJ2-2; D not certain. The V gene lost 0 bases and the J gene lost 6 bases, with 4 bases spanning the gap. Germline V gene data show CDR1 as KGHDR and CDR2 as SFDVKD. CDR3 length: 13 residues. The CDR3 protein is CATSDLASGELFF. As DNA, the CDR3 is TGTGCCACCAGTGATTTGGCGTCCGGGGAGCTGTTTTTT.

A few counts support this clonotype. The chain is built from TRBV5-1 and TRBJ2-1; TRBD1 aligns across 11 bases. V shed 2 bases and J 9 bases; nucleotides not matched to a gene: 10. CDR1 is SGHRS and CDR2 is YFSETQ in the germline V gene. The CDR3 has 16 residues. CDR3: CASSFVPGQGVVEQFF. The CDR3 DNA reads as TGCGCCAGCAGCTTCGTGCCGGGACAGGGGGTGGTTGAGCAGTTCTTC.

The table lists this clonotype with many counts. This chain joins TRBV29-1 and TRBJ1-1; D is unclear. The CDR3 is 12 amino acids. Trimming took off 3 bases at V and 3 bases at J, with 8 bases between the two ends. CDR1 is SQVTM, CDR2 ANQGSEA, per germline. For the CDR3, the DNA is TGCAGCGTTGAGGGTAGGGACACTGAAGCTTTCTTT. Residues: CSVEGRDTEAFF. The full variable domain, completed using reference TRBV29-1 and TRBJ1-1, is SAVISQKPSRDICQRGTSLTIQCQVDSQVTMMFWYRQQPGQSLTLIATANQGSEATYESGFVIDKFPISRPNLTFSTLTVSNMSPEDSSIYLCSVEGRDTEAFFGQGTRLTVV.

In its sample, this clonotype was seen a few times. This chain links TRBV7-9 with TRBJ2-3, with 7 bases fitting TRBD2. The J segment lost 2 bases and the V segment lost 1 base, leaving 6 bases of the junction unmatched. The CDR3 extends over 16 amino acids. The germline V gene encodes CDR1 SEHNR and CDR2 FQNEAQ (reference sequence). In nucleotides, the CDR3 is TGTGCCAGCAGCTTAGGAGGGAGGGATTACACAGATACGCAGTATTTT. It is translated as CASSLGGRDYTDTQYF.